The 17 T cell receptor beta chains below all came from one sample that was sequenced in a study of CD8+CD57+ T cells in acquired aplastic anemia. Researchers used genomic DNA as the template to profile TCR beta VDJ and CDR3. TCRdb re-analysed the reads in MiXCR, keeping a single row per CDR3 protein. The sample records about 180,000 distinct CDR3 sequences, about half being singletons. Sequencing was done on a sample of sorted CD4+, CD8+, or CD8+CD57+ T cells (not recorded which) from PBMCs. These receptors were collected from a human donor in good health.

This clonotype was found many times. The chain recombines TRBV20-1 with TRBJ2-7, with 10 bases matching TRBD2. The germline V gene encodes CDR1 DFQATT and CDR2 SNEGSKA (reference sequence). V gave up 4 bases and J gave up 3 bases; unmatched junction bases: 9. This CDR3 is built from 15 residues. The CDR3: CSATFSGRAGYEQYF. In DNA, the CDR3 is TGCAGTGCTACGTTCAGCGGGAGGGCCGGCTACGAGCAGTACTTC.

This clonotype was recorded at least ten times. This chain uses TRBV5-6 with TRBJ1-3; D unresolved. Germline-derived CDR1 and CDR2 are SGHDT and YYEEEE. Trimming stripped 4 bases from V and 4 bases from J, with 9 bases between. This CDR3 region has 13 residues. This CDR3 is CASSLLEGNTIYF. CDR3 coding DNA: TGTGCCAGCAGCCTGCTGGAAGGAAACACCATATATTTT. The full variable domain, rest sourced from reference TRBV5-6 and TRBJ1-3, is DAGVTQSPTHLIKTRGQQVTLRCSPKSGHDTVSWYQQALGQGPQFIFQYYEEEERQRGNFPDRFSGHQFPNYSSELNVNALLLGDSALYLCASSLLEGNTIYFGEGSWLTVV.

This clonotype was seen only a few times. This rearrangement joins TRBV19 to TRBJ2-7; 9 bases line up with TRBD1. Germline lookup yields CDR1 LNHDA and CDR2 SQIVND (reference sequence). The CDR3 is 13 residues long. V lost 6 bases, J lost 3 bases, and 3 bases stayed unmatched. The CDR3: CASRGQGIYEQYF. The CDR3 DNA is TGTGCCAGTAGGGGACAGGGAATCTACGAGCAGTACTTC.

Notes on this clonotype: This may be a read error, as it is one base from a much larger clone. CDR3 loop: CASSLSLTSGSDTGELFF. CDR3 coding DNA: TGTGCCAGCAGCTTATCTTTAACTAGCGGGAGTGACACCGGGGAGCTGTTTTTT. This chain links TRBV7-3 with TRBJ2-2, with TRBD2 matching 11 bases. The CDR3 is 18 amino acids. Trimming removed 2 bases from V and 3 bases from J; junction bases left unmatched: 8. Germline V gene data show CDR1 as SGHTA and CDR2 as FQGTGA.

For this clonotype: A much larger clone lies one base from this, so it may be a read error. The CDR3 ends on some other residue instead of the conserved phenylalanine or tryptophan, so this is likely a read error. The CDR3 DNA is TGTGCCAGCAGTTCACCGCCTTACAAGTATGAGCAGTTCTGC. Translation: CASSSPPYKYEQFC. V usage is TRBV12-3 or TRBV12-4 and J usage is TRBJ2-1; D not certain. This CDR3 is 14 amino acids long. With 4 bases removed from V and 8 bases from J, the gap between germline ends came to 15 bases.

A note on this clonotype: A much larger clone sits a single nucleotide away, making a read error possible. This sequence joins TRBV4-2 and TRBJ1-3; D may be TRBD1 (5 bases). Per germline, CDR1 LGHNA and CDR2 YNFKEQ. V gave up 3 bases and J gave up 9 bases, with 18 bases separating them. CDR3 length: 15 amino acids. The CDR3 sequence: CASSQDPGTTTTIYF. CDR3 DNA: TGTGCCAGCAGCCAGGATCCCGGGACTACGACCACCATATATTTT.

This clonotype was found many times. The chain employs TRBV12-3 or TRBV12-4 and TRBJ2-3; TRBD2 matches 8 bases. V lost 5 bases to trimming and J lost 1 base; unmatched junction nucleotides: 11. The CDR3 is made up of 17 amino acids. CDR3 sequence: CASSPGLVWDGTDTQYF. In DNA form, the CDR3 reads TGTGCCAGCAGTCCGGGACTAGTCTGGGACGGCACAGATACGCAGTATTTT.

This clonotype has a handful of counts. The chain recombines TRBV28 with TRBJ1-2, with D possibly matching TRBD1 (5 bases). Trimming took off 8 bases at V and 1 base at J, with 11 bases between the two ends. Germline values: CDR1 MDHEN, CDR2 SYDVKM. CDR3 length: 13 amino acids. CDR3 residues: CASALDSNYGYTF. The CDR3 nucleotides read TGTGCCAGCGCACTTGACAGTAACTATGGCTACACCTTC.

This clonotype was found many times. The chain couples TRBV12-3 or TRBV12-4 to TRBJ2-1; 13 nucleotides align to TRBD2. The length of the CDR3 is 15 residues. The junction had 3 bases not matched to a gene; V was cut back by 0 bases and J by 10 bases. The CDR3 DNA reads TGTGCCAGCAGTTTAGCGGGACTAGCGGGAAACGAGCAGTTCTTC. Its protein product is CASSLAGLAGNEQFF.

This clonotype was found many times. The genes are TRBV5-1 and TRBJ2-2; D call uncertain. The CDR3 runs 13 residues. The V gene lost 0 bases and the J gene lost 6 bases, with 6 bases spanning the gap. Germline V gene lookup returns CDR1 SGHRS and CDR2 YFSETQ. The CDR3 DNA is TGCGCCAGCAGCTTGGGTGGAGCCGGGGAGCTGTTTTTT. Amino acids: CASSLGGAGELFF.

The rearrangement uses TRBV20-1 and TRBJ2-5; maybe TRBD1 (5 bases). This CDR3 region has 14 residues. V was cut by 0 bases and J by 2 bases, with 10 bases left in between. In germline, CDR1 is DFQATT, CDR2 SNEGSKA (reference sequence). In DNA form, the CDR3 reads TGCAGTGCTAGAGAGGGCAGGGTACAAGAGACCCAGTACTTC. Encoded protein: CSAREGRVQETQYF.

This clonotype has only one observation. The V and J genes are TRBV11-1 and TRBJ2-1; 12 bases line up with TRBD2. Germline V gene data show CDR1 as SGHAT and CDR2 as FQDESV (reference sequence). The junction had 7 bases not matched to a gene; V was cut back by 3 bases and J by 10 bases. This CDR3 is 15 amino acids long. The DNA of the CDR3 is TGTGCCAGCAGCTTGGGGCTAGCGGGAGGGGGGGAGCAGTTCTTC. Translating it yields CASSLGLAGGGEQFF.

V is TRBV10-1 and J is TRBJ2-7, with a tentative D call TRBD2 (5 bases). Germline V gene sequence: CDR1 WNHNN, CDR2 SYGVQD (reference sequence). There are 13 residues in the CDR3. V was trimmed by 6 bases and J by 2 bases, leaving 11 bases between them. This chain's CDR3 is CASRPAETYEQYF. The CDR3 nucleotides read TGCGCCAGCAGACCAGCGGAAACCTACGAGCAGTACTTC.

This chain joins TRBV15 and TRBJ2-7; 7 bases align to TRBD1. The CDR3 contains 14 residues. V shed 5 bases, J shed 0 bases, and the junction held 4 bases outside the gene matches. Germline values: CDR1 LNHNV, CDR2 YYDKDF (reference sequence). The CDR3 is CATSEDRSSYEQYF. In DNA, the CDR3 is TGTGCCACCAGCGAGGACAGGAGCTCCTACGAGCAGTACTTC.

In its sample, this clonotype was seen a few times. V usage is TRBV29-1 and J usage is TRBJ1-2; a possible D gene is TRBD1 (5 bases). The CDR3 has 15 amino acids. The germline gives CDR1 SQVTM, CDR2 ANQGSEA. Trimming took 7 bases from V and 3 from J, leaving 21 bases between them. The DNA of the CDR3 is TGCAGCGCAGGCCCCAACTGGTCGGGGGACTATGGCTACACCTTC. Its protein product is CSAGPNWSGDYGYTF.

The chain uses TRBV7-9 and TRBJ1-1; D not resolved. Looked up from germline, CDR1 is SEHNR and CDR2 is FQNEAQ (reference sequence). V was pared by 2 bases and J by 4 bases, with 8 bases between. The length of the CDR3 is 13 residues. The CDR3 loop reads CASSLKGPTEAFF. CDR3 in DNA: TGTGCCAGCAGCTTAAAGGGCCCCACTGAAGCTTTCTTT.

Written as DNA, the CDR3 is TGTGCCAGCAGCCCCTCCGGGACAGGCTCCTACGAGCAGTACTTC. Amino acids: CASSPSGTGSYEQYF. The chain joins TRBV7-9 to TRBJ2-7; 8 bases line up with TRBD1. V gave up 5 bases and J gave up 0 bases; unmatched junction bases: 6. Germline assignment: CDR1 SEHNR and CDR2 FQNEAQ (reference sequence). The CDR3 covers 15 residues.